This T cell receptor beta chain was obtained from a study of regulatory T cells in long-lasting Graves disease. Time point here: newly diagnosed GD, antithyroid drugs for less than 3 months. PBMC-extracted RNA yielded the TCR library. CDR3 regions were amplified by Arm-PCR using iRepertoire HTBI primers to build TCR beta libraries. TCRdb re-called the multiplex PCR reads with MiXCR, one entry per CDR3 protein. Seen here are hundreds of thousands of distinct CDR3 sequences, roughly 15% observed once, and the top ten hold 15% to 20%. This clonotype was observed at least ten times. CDR3 length: 15 amino acids. Between the trimmed V and J ends, which lost 5 bases and 8 bases, there was a span of 19 bases. Germline V gene data show CDR1 as MNHNS and CDR2 as SASEGT. These data were likewise used in another study, on T cells in Graves' hyperthyroidism and ophthalmopathy.

Sequenced material: peripheral blood mononuclear cells (PBMCs), taken at new diagnosis, from a patient treated with antithyroid drugs. The genes are TRBV6-1 and TRBJ2-1; TRBD1 or TRBD2 may be the D gene (5 bases each). The receptor's source is a woman under 40 with Graves disease. CDR3 in DNA: TGTGCCAGCAGTCCCCGGGACGGTATAGTCGATGAGCAGTTCTTC. Translation gives CASSPRDGIVDEQFF.